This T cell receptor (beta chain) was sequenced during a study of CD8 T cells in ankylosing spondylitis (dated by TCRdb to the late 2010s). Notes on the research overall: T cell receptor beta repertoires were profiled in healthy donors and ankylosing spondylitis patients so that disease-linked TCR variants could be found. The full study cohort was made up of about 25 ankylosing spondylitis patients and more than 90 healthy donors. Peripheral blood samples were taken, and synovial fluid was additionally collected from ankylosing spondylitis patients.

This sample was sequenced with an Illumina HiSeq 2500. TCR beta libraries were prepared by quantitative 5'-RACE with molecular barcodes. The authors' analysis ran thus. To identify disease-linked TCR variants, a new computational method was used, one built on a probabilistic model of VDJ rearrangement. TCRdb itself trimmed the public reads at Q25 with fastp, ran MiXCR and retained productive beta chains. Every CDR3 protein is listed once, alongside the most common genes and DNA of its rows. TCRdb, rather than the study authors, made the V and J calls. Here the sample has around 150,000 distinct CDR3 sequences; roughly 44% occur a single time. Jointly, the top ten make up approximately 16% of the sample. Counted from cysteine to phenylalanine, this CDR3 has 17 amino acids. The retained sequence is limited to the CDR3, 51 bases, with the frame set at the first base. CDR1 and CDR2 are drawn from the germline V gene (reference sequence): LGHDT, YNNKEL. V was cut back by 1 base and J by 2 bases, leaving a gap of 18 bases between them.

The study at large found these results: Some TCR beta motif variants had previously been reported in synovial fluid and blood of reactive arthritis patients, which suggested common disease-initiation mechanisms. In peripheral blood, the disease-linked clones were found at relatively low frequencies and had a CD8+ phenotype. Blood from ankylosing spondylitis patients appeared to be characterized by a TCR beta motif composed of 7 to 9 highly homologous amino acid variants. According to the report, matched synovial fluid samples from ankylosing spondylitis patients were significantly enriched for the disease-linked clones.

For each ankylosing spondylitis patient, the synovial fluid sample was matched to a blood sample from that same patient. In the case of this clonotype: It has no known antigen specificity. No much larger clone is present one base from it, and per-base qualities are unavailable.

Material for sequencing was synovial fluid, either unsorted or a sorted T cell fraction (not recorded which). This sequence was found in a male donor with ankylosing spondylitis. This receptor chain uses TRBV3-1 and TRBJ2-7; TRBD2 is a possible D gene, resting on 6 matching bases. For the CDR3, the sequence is CASSQGRESAPPYEQYF. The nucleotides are TGTGCCAGCAGCCAAGGTCGGGAGTCGGCGCCACCCTACGAGCAGTACTTC.